This TCR beta chain originates from a study of response to subunit inactivated influenza vaccine. TCRdb analysed the RT-PCR reads with MiXCR anew, one entry per CDR3 protein. This table holds more than 600,000 distinct CDR3 sequences, around a sixth found once. The CDR3 sequence is 15 residues long. Germline-derived CDR1 and CDR2 are SGDLS and YYNGEE. The V gene lost 0 bases and the J gene lost 3 bases, with 11 bases spanning the gap. This clonotype was seen only a few times. No antigen is known for it. Overall study findings and caveats: Each seasonal influenza vaccination recruits few new T cells, the authors suggested.

The V call is TRBV9, the J call TRBJ2-3; no clear D. The receptor's source is a man between 45 and 60 years old who received an inactivated influenza vaccine. Sequenced here: PBMCs from blood, sampled 5 days after vaccination. The CDR3 nucleotides are TGTGCCAGCAGCGTAGGCTTCCTTTCGACAGATACGCAGTATTTT. It is translated as CASSVGFLSTDTQYF.